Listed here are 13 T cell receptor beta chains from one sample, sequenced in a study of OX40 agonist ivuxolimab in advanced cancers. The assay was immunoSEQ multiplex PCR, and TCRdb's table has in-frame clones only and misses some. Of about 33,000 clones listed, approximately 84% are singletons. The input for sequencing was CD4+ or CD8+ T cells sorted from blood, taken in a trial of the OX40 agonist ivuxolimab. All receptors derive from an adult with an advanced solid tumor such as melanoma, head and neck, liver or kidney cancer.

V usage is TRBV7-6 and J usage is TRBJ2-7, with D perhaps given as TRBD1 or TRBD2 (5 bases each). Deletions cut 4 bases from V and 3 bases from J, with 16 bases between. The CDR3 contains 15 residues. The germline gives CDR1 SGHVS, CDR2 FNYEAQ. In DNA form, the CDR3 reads TGTGCCAGCAGCTCATCCGGGACGGAAAGCTACGAGCAGTACTTC. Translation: CASSSSGTESYEQYF.

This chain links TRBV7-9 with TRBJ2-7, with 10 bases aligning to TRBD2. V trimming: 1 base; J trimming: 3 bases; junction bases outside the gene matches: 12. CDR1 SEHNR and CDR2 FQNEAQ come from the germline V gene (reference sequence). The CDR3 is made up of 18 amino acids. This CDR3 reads CASSLVMSSGGHDYEQYF. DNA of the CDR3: TGTGCCAGCAGCTTAGTAATGTCTAGCGGGGGCCATGACTACGAGCAGTACTTC. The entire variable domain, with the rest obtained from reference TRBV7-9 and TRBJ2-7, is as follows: DTGVSQNPRHKITKRGQNVTFRCDPISEHNRLYWYRQTLGQGPEFLTYFQNEAQLEKSRLLSDRFSAERPKGSFSTLEIQRTEQGDSAMYLCASSLVMSSGGHDYEQYFGPGTRLTVT.

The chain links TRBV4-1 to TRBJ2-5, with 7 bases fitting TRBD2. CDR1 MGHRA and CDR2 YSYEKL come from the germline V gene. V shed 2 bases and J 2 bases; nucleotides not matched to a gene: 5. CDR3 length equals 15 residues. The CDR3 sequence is CASSQTGLEQETQYF. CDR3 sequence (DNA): TGCGCCAGCAGCCAAACCGGACTAGAGCAAGAGACCCAGTACTTC.

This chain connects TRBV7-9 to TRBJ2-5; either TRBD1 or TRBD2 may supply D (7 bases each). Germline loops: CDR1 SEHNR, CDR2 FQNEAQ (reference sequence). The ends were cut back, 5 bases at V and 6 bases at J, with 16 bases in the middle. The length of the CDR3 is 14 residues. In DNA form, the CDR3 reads TGTGCCAGCAGCCAGGGGGGGGACGGGCAGACCCAGTACTTC. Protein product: CASSQGGDGQTQYF.

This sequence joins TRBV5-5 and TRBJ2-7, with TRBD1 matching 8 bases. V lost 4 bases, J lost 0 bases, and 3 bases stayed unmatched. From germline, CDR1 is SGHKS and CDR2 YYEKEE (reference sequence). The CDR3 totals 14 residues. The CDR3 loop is CASSPGTGSYEQYF. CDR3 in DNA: TGTGCCAGCAGCCCCGGGACAGGCTCCTACGAGCAGTACTTC. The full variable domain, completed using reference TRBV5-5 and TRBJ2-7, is DAGVTQSPTHLIKTRGQQVTLRCSPISGHKSVSWYQQVLGQGPQFIFQYYEKEERGRGNFPDRFSARQFPNYSSELNVNALLLGDSALYLCASSPGTGSYEQYFGPGTRLTVT.

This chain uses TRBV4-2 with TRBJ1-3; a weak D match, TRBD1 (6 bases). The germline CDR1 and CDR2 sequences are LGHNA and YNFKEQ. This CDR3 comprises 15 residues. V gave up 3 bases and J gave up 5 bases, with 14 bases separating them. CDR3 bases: TGTGCCAGCAGCCAGGAGGACAGTTTAAGAAACACCATATATTTT. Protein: CASSQEDSLRNTIYF.

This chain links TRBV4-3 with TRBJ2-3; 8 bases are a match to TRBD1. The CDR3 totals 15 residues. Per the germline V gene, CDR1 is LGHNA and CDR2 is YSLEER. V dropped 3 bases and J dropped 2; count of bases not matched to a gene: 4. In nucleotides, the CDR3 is TGCGCCAGCAGCCAGGACAGGGACCCCACAGATACGCAGTATTTT. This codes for CASSQDRDPTDTQYF.

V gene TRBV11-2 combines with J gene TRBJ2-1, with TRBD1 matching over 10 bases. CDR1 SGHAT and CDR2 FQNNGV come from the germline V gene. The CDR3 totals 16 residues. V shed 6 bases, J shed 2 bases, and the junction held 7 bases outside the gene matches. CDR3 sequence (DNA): TGTGCCAGCAGGGAGACAGGGGGCTTAACCTACAATGAGCAGTTCTTC. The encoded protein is CASRETGGLTYNEQFF.

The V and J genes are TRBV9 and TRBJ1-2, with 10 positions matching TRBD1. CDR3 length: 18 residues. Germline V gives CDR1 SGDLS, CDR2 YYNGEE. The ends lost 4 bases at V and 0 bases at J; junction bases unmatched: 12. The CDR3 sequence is CASSPGSGQGNANYGYTF. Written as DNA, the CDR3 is TGTGCCAGCAGCCCAGGCTCGGGACAGGGGAATGCTAACTATGGCTACACCTTC.

The CDR3 sequence is CASSFLAGGETQYF. The CDR3 DNA follows: TGTGCCAGCAGCTTTCTAGCGGGGGGAGAGACCCAGTACTTC. The rearrangement joins TRBV13 to TRBJ2-5; 11 nucleotides match TRBD2. CDR1 is PRHDT, CDR2 FYEKMQ, per germline (reference sequence). The CDR3 totals 14 residues. The ends lost 3 bases at V and 4 bases at J; junction bases unmatched: 1.

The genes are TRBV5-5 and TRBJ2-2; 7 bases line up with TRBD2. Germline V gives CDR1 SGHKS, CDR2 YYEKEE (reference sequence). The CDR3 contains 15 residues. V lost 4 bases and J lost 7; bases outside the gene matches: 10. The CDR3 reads CASSLIGGSGGELFF. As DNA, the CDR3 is TGTGCCAGCAGCCTCATCGGGGGGAGTGGCGGGGAGCTGTTTTTT.

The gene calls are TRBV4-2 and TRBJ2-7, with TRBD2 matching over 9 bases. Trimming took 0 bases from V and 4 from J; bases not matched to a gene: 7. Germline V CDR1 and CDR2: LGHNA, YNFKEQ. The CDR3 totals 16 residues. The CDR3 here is CASSQERLAGIYEQYF. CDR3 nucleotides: TGTGCCAGCAGCCAAGAAAGGCTAGCGGGGATTTACGAGCAGTACTTC.

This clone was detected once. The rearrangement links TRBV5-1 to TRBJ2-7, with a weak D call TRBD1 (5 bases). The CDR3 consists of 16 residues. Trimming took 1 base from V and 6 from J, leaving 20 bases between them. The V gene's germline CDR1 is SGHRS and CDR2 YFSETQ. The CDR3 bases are TGCGCCAGCAGCTTGCGCCCTCGCCTCGACAGATTCGAGCAGTACTTC. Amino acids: CASSLRPRLDRFEQYF. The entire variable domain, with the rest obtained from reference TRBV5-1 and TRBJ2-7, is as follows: KAGVTQTPRYLIKTRGQQVTLSCSPISGHRSVSWYQQTPGQGLQFLFEYFSETQRNKGNFPGRFSGRQFSNSRSEMNVSTLELGDSALYLCASSLRPRLDRFEQYFGPGTRLTVT.